The 21 T cell receptor beta chains given below trace back to one sample, sequenced in a study of cytomegalovirus exposure and HLA in healthy donors. Primers included in the PCR were 60 Vbeta and 13 Jbeta primers. Measured with immunoSEQ multiplex PCR; TCRdb has only the in-frame clones, and not every one. This repertoire includes approximately 70,000 clones. The sequenced sample consisted of PBMCs. The receptor source for this set is a female donor in good health and CMV-seropositive.

V and J are TRBV6-4 and TRBJ2-7; 8 nucleotides agree with TRBD2. Germline-derived CDR1 and CDR2 are MRHNA and SNTAGT. The CDR3 totals 14 residues. Trimming cost V 6 bases and J 2 bases; bases outside gene matches: 6. In DNA form, the CDR3 reads TGTGCCAGCAGCCGTAGCGGGGAGCCCTACGAGCAGTACTTC. This sequence encodes CASSRSGEPYEQYF.

This sequence joins TRBV5-1 and TRBJ2-3; D ambiguous. The germline CDR1 and CDR2 sequences are SGHRS and YFSETQ. The CDR3 is 13 amino acids. Trimming took 4 bases from V and 3 from J, leaving 9 bases between them. The CDR3: CASSRSGTDTQYF. The CDR3 DNA sequence: TGCGCCAGCAGCAGGAGTGGTACAGATACGCAGTATTTT.

V usage is TRBV27 and J usage is TRBJ1-5, with 7 nucleotides matching TRBD1. Trimming cost V 5 bases and J 6 bases; bases outside gene matches: 10. From germline, CDR1 is MNHEY and CDR2 SMNVEV (reference sequence). The CDR3 totals 15 residues. CDR3 in DNA: TGTGCCAGCAGTCCTCGACAGGGATTCGGTCAGCCCCAGCATTTT. Translating gives CASSPRQGFGQPQHF.

This chain uses TRBV5-6 with TRBJ2-7; 10 positions agree with TRBD1. Germline V gene lookup returns CDR1 SGHDT and CDR2 YYEEEE. This CDR3 is 15 amino acids long. V was clipped by 1 base and J by 4 bases; unmatched bases: 5. The chain's CDR3 is CASSLMGTGVYEQYF. CDR3 nucleotides: TGTGCCAGCAGCTTGATGGGGACAGGGGTGTACGAGCAGTACTTC.

CDR3 in DNA: TGTGCCAGCTCACCACCGTCACTAGCGGGAGGTGAGACCCAGTACTTC. Its protein is CASSPPSLAGGETQYF. The chain couples TRBV18 to TRBJ2-5; 12 bases are a match to TRBD2. Germline V gene lookup returns CDR1 KGHSH and CDR2 LQKENI. Trimming took 0 bases from V and 5 from J; bases not matched to a gene: 4. The CDR3 extends over 16 amino acids.

CDR3 DNA: TGTGCCAGCCGGGGACACGAAGGCACCTACAATGAGCAGTTCTTC. It specifies CASRGHEGTYNEQFF. The chain links TRBV9 to TRBJ2-1; perhaps TRBD1 as D (6 bases). Per the germline V gene, CDR1 is SGDLS and CDR2 is YYNGEE. V was pared by 7 bases and J by 2 bases, with 16 bases between. The CDR3 has 15 residues.

The rearrangement uses TRBV6-6 and TRBJ2-7, with 8 bases fitting TRBD1. V gave up 4 bases and J gave up 3 bases; unmatched junction bases: 8. The CDR3 is 15 amino acids. Germline V lookup: CDR1 MNHNY, CDR2 SVGAGI (reference sequence). CDR3 residues: CASSSPQGADYEQYF. The DNA for the CDR3 is TGTGCCAGCAGTTCCCCCCAGGGGGCGGACTACGAGCAGTACTTC.

The chain employs TRBV6-1 and TRBJ1-2, with TRBD1 as a possible D gene (5 bases). Germline CDR1 is MNHNS and CDR2 is SASEGT. The CDR3 contains 14 residues. The ends were cut back, 3 bases at V and 7 bases at J, with 15 bases in the middle. CDR3 DNA: TGTGCCAGCAGTGAGGCAGGGAGGGACGCTGGCTACACCTTC. Translating it yields CASSEAGRDAGYTF.

This chain uses TRBV27 with TRBJ2-1; perhaps TRBD1 as D (5 bases). The CDR3 is 16 residues long. Trimming cost V 5 bases and J 0 bases, with 14 bases left between them. Germline values: CDR1 MNHEY, CDR2 SMNVEV (reference sequence). CDR3 DNA sequence: TGTGCCAGCAGTACCTACAGGTATAGCTCCTACAATGAGCAGTTCTTC. This translates into CASSTYRYSSYNEQFF.

Notes on this clone: A read error may account for a junction end that differs from germline. The rearrangement joins TRBV6-4 to TRBJ1-1, with D perhaps matching TRBD1 (5 bases). The CDR3 is 11 amino acids. CDR1 is MRHNA and CDR2 is SNTAGT in the germline V gene. CDR3 loop: CASSEYGHFIF. DNA for the CDR3: TGTGCCAGCAGTGAGTACGGACATTTCATCTTT.

The rearrangement links TRBV9 to TRBJ2-1; D is possibly TRBD2 (7 bases). The CDR3 loop spans 15 amino acids. V gave up 0 bases and J gave up 5 bases, with 12 bases separating them. The germline V gene has CDR1 SGDLS and CDR2 YYNGEE. CDR3 sequence: CASSVDGGPDNEQFF. The CDR3 DNA sequence: TGTGCCAGCAGCGTAGACGGGGGGCCGGACAATGAGCAGTTCTTC.

The chain uses TRBV7-9 and TRBJ2-3, with TRBD2 as a possible D gene (5 bases). This CDR3 is built from 15 residues. Germline V gives CDR1 SEHNR, CDR2 FQNEAQ (reference sequence). V shed 5 bases and J shed 1 base, with 13 bases lying between them. CDR3 nucleotide sequence: TGTGCCAGCAGCCCTCACTCCGGGGGCACAGATACGCAGTATTTT. It encodes CASSPHSGGTDTQYF.

The chain uses TRBV19 and TRBJ1-5; D ambiguous. The CDR3 sequence is 12 residues long. Trimming took off 6 bases at V and 5 bases at J, with 8 bases between the two ends. Germline lookup yields CDR1 LNHDA and CDR2 SQIVND (reference sequence). CDR3 region: CASSTTDQPQHF. The DNA for the CDR3 is TGTGCCAGTAGCACAACAGATCAGCCCCAGCATTTT. Combining the CDR3 with reference TRBV19 and TRBJ1-5 gives the whole variable domain DGGITQSPKYLFRKEGQNVTLSCEQNLNHDAMYWYRQDPGQGLRLIYYSQIVNDFQKGDIAEGYSVSREKKESFPLTVTSAQKNPTAFYLCASSTTDQPQHFGDGTRLSIL.

V is TRBV2 and J is TRBJ2-2, with TRBD2 matching over 10 bases. CDR3 size: 14 residues. Germline-derived CDR1 and CDR2 are SNHLY and FYNNEI. V lost 7 bases to trimming and J lost 5 bases; unmatched junction nucleotides: 4. The CDR3 is CASIGLAETGELFF. In DNA form, the CDR3 reads TGTGCCAGCATTGGACTAGCGGAAACCGGGGAGCTGTTTTTT.

The rearrangement joins TRBV11-2 to TRBJ2-7, with 7 bases matching TRBD2. The CDR3 runs to 15 residues. V lost 2 bases, J lost 4 bases, and 8 bases stayed unmatched. In germline, CDR1 is SGHAT, CDR2 FQNNGV. The CDR3 loop is CASSLTAGVGYEQYF. CDR3 nucleotides: TGTGCCAGCAGCTTAACGGCGGGGGTAGGATACGAGCAGTACTTC.

The J gene is TRBJ2-7, the V gene TRBV6-1; weak D call: TRBD2 (6 bases). Germline V gene data show CDR1 as MNHNS and CDR2 as SASEGT. Trimming shortened V by 7 bases and J by 5 bases, and 18 bases separated the two germline ends. CDR3 length: 14 amino acids. Here the CDR3 DNA reads TGTGCCAGCATTCCCGGAGGGATCTGGGACGAGCAGTACTTC. This translates into CASIPGGIWDEQYF.

This rearrangement joins TRBV9 to TRBJ2-3, with D unresolved. Germline assignment: CDR1 SGDLS and CDR2 YYNGEE. The CDR3 spans 15 residues. V gave up 2 bases and J gave up 2 bases, with 12 bases separating them. As DNA, the CDR3 is TGTGCCAGCAGCGTCACTACCGGAACCACAGATACGCAGTATTTT. Its protein product is CASSVTTGTTDTQYF. Full variable domain (rest looked up from reference TRBV9 and TRBJ2-3): DSGVTQTPKHLITATGQRVTLRCSPRSGDLSVYWYQQSLDQGLQFLIQYYNGEERAKGNILERFSAQQFPDLHSELNLSSLELGDSALYFCASSVTTGTTDTQYFGPGTRLTVL.

This chain links TRBV2 with TRBJ2-7; tentatively, D is TRBD1 (5 bases). Per germline, CDR1 SNHLY and CDR2 FYNNEI. The germline V and J ends were trimmed by 1 base and 6 bases, with 13 bases remaining between them. The CDR3 runs to 14 residues. CDR3 in DNA: TGTGCCAGCAGTGAAGTGGGCCAGGGTGCCGAGCAGTACTTC. It translates to CASSEVGQGAEQYF.

Comment on this clone: Compared with germline, one end of the junction differs, possibly owing to a read error. The CDR3 here is CASSSGARAGSTDTQYF. The CDR3 nucleotides are TGTGCTAGCAGCTCCGGTGCCAGGGCGGGAAGCACAGATACGCAGTATTTT. The chain combines TRBV7-7 with TRBJ2-3; a possible D gene is TRBD2 (6 bases). There are 17 residues in the CDR3. Germline V lookup: CDR1 SSHAT, CDR2 FNYEAQ (reference sequence). The full variable domain, completed using reference TRBV7-7 and TRBJ2-3, is GAGVSQSPRYKVTKRGQDVTLRCDPISSHATLYWYQQALGQGPEFLTYFNYEAQPDKSGLPSDRFSAERPEGSISTLTIQRTEQRDSAMYRCASSSGARAGSTDTQYFGPGTRLTVL.

The J gene is TRBJ2-5, the V gene TRBV6-4, with D possibly TRBD1 on 7 matching bases. There are 14 residues in the CDR3. V was pared by 7 bases and J by 4 bases, with 16 bases between. CDR1 MRHNA and CDR2 SNTAGT come from the germline V gene. The CDR3 reads CASKAPGGGETQYF. CDR3 in DNA: TGTGCCAGCAAGGCGCCAGGGGGAGGAGAGACCCAGTACTTC.

The chain links TRBV7-2 to TRBJ1-6; 9 bases align to TRBD1. V lost 5 bases, J lost 14 bases, and 16 bases stayed unmatched. The germline V gene has CDR1 SGHTA and CDR2 FQGNSA. The CDR3 length is 16 residues. CDR3 nucleotide sequence: TGTGCCAGCAGCCCCGGGACAGGGCGCCGCGATAGATCCCTCCACTTT. Translation gives CASSPGTGRRDRSLHF.